These T cell receptor beta chains were read from a single sample in a study of cytomegalovirus exposure and HLA in healthy donors. This table comes from immunoSEQ multiplex PCR, and its TCRdb copy is limited to in-frame clones, with some not included. The sample has 40,000 or so clones, around 62% seen once. Input material: PBMCs. The receptors originated from a human donor in good health. Each CDR3 is given without its conserved first and last residue. The D gene is left open where the match is weak. Clone size is given for some rows only: seen once, a few or many times, or a class if the clone is expanded.

TRBV7-9,TRBJ2-5,.,few,ASSPTRRVAETQY
TRBV7-2,TRBJ2-3,TRBD1,few,ASSLVGTGGTDTQY
TRBV6-5,TRBJ2-5,.,.,ASSRMVAGETQY
TRBV2,TRBJ1-2,.,few,ASSGIQGTYGYT
TRBV9,TRBJ1-5,.,.,ASSVGPGADQPQH
TRBV11-2,TRBJ2-5,TRBD1,.,ASSLYPGTGGETQY
TRBV20-1,TRBJ2-2,.,once,SARHYGELF
TRBV6-1,TRBJ1-1,.,few,ATEGGGLGTEAF
TRBV6-6,TRBJ2-7,TRBD1,few,ASSNGQGGTYEQY
TRBV6-5,TRBJ2-2,.,few,ASSYPGDGTGELF
TRBV5-4,TRBJ2-7,TRBD1,.,ASSWGDRRTYEQY
TRBV19,TRBJ2-1,.,.,ASADHGRQF
TRBV18,TRBJ1-6,.,.,ASSPRLPDNSPLH
TRBV30,TRBJ1-1,.,.,AWSVRGGALGSGEAF
TRBV5-1,TRBJ2-1,.,.,ASSLGGGFNEQF
TRBV2,TRBJ2-1,.,.,ASSEAGAQF
TRBV15,TRBJ1-2,.,.,ATSRGQASNYGYT
TRBV7-6,TRBJ2-7,.,once,ASSSQLLSYEQY
TRBV11-2,TRBJ2-7,.,few,ASSLAPGGHPSYPYEQY
TRBV2,TRBJ2-5,TRBD2,.,ASSPETPGLAGETQY
TRBV2,TRBJ2-7,TRBD1,.,ASAGTGTTEQY
TRBV28,TRBJ1-2,.,.,ASNYQRGTYGYT
TRBV6-6,TRBJ2-5,.,few,ASSSQGGPQETQY
TRBV27,TRBJ1-5,.,.,ASSLSGRNQPQH
TRBV7-2,TRBJ1-3,.,.,ASSLVGQDTIY
TRBV5-8,TRBJ2-5,TRBD2,.,ASSPGTSGGAQETQY
TRBV6-1,TRBJ1-5,.,.,ASSWQGGQPQH